The sequence of this T cell receptor beta chain was determined in a study of cytomegalovirus exposure and HLA in healthy donors. There are 14 residues in the CDR3. The V end lost 4 bases, the J end lost 0 bases, and 8 bases lay between the germline ends. CDR1 MNHNS and CDR2 SASEGT come from the germline V gene. The primer mix had 60 Vbeta and 13 Jbeta primers. Repertoires were generated with immunoSEQ multiplex PCR, while TCRdb's copy carries only in-frame clones and drops some. This sample has 120,000 or so clones, with about 80% found just once. The sequence derives from a woman between 40 and 50 years old in good health and CMV-seropositive. Sequencing input: PBMCs. The genes are TRBV6-1 and TRBJ2-3; the D gene is possibly TRBD2 (5 bases). CDR3 sequence (DNA): TGTGCCAGCAGTGGGCGGGTTAGCACAGATACGCAGTATTTT. Its translation: CASSGRVSTDTQYF.